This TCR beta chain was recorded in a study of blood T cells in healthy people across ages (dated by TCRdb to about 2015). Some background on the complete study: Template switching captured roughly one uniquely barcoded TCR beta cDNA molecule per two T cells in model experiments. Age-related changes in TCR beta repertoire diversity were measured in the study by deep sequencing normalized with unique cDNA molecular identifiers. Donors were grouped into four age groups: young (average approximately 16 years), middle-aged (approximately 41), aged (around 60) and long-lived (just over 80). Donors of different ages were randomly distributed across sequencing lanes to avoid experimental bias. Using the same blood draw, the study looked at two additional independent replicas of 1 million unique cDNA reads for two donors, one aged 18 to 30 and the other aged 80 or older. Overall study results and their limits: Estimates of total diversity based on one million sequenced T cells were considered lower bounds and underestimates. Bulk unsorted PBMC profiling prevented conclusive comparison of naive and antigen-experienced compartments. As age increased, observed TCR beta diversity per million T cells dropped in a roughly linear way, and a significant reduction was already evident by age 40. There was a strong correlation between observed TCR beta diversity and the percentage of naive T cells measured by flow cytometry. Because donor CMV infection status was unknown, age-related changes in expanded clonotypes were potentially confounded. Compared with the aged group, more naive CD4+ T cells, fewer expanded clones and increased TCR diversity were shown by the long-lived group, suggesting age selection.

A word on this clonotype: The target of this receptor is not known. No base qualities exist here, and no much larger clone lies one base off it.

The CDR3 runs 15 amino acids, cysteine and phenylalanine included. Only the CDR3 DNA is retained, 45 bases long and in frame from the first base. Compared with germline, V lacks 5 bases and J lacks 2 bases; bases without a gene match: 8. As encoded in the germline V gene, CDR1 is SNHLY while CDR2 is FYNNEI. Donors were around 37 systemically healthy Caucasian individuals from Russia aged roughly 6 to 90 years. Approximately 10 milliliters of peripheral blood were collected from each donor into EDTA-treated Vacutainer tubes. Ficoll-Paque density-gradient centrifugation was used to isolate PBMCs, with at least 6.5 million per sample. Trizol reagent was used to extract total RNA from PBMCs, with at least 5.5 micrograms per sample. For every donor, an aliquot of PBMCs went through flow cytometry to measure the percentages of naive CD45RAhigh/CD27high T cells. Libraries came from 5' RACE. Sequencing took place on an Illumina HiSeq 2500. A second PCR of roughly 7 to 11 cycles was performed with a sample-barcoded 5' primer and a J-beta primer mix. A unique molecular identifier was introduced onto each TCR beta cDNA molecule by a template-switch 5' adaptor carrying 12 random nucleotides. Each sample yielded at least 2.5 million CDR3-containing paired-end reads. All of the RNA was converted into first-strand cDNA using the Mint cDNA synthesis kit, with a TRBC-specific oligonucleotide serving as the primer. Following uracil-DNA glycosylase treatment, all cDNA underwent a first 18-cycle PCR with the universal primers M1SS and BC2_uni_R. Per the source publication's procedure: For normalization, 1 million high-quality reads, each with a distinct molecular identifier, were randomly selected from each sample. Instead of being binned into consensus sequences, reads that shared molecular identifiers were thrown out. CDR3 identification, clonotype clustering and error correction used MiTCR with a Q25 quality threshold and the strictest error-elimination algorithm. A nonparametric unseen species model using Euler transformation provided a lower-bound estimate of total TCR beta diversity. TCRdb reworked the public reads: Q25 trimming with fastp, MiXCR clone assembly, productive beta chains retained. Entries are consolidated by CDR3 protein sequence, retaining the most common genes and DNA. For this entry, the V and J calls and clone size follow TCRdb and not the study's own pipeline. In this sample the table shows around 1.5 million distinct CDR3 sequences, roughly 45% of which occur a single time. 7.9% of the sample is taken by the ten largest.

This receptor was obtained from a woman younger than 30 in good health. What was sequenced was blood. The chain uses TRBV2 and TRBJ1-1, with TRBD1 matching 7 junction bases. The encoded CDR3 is CASSKQGTVNTEAFF. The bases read TGTGCCAGCAGTAAACAAGGGACAGTCAACACTGAAGCTTTCTTT. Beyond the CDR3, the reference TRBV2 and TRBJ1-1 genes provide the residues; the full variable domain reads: EPEVTQTPSHQVTQMGQEVILRCVPISNHLYFYWYRQILGQKVEFLVSFYNNEISEKSEIFDDQFSVERPDGSNFTLKIRSTKLEDSAMYFCASSKQGTVNTEAFFGQGTRLTVV.